This section outlines one TCR beta chain sequence together with its context. Antigen specificity is unknown. CDR1 and CDR2 (germline): SEHNR, FQNEAQ (reference sequence). This CDR3 region has 16 residues. V lost 5 bases and J 4 bases, leaving 18 bases between the germline ends. This entry comes from a study of T cell responses to AZD1222 COVID-19 vaccine. Turning to the study itself: Pooling covered second doses at about 4 or about 12 weeks. Study results and limitations: Among AZD1222 vaccinees, only 5 to 7 were seropositive at baseline. There were mostly white British donors and more females than males, and clonal diversity was possibly underestimated.

TCRdb's copy holds only in-frame clones and misses some; the assay was immunoSEQ multiplex PCR. The table includes 80,000 to 130,000 clones, just under 90% detected once. Source: peripheral blood, taken on day 0 of AZD1222 vaccination. The chain links TRBV7-9 to TRBJ1-3, with D hard to call. The sequence was collected from an adult in good health. CDR3 loop: CASSPPVGGAGNTIYF. The CDR3 region has the DNA TGTGCCAGCAGCCCCCCAGTCGGCGGAGCCGGAAACACCATATATTTT.